This TCR beta chain stems from a study of CD8+ T cells in alopecia areata. Study-level results: Clonality exceeded that of normal scalp in lesional scalp, most notably in alopecia totalis/universalis.

It was cDNA, reverse transcribed from extracted RNA, that served as the sequencing template. Only in-frame clones appear in the TCRdb table, and some are missing; sequencing was by immunoSEQ multiplex PCR. Of more than 150,000 clones in the sample, around three fifths were seen once. Punch biopsies of lesional scalp, plus peripheral blood, were taken from alopecia areata patients. Researchers picked out CD4+ and CD8+ T cells from PBMCs by sorting. The CDR3 has 15 amino acids. From germline, CDR1 is LNHDA and CDR2 SQIVND (reference sequence). The V end was cut by 3 bases, the J end by 7 bases, with 16 bases between. This clone has just a few counts. Antigen: not known.

The specimen was CD4+ T cells sorted from blood, collected at week 0. The V and J genes are TRBV19 and TRBJ2-1; possible D gene TRBD1, 7 bases. This clonotype was sampled from a human donor with alopecia areata. CDR3 sequence: CASSMWQGGWNEQFF. CDR3 sequence (DNA): TGTGCCAGTAGTATGTGGCAGGGGGGATGGAATGAGCAGTTCTTC.